These 18 T cell receptor beta chains originate from one sample sequenced in a study of shared clonotypes between healthy human individuals. Clones were read by immunoSEQ multiplex PCR, and TCRdb kept only the in-frame ones, dropping some. Here the sample spans 2 million to 2.5 million clones, roughly 95% being singletons. Input material: naive CD4+ T cells sorted from blood. Stated subset: CD45RA+ positively selected. The receptors stem from a man between 18 and 29 years old in good health.

The chain has TRBV7-2 and TRBJ2-7; 10 nucleotides align to TRBD2. The germline V gene encodes CDR1 SGHTA and CDR2 FQGNSA. The CDR3 is 17 amino acids. V lost 1 base, J lost 4 bases, and 10 bases stayed unmatched. The CDR3 bases are TGTGCCAGCAGCTTAGAACCCCCTAGCGGGAGCGGTTACGAGCAGTACTTC. Translating gives CASSLEPPSGSGYEQYF.

This chain links TRBV19 with TRBJ2-5, with no clear D. Germline V gene sequence: CDR1 LNHDA, CDR2 SQIVND (reference sequence). The V end was cut by 6 bases, the J end by 0 bases, with 17 bases between. The CDR3 extends over 16 amino acids. Here the CDR3 reads CASSPAGYTYQETQYF. CDR3 sequence (DNA): TGTGCCAGTAGCCCGGCAGGCTACACCTACCAAGAGACCCAGTACTTC.

The chain couples TRBV4-3 to TRBJ2-7, with D unresolved. The CDR3 runs 15 residues. V lost 1 base and J 0 bases, leaving 10 bases between the germline ends. Germline V lookup: CDR1 LGHNA, CDR2 YSLEER. For the CDR3, the DNA is TGCGCCAGCAGCCAAGGAGTAGAAAGCTCCTACGAGCAGTACTTC. Protein product: CASSQGVESSYEQYF.

This chain links TRBV6-5 with TRBJ2-3; TRBD2 is a possible D gene (6 bases). Trimming took 8 bases from V and 1 from J, leaving 13 bases between them. Germline-derived CDR1 and CDR2 are MNHEY and SVGAGI. This CDR3 is 14 amino acids long. The CDR3 DNA reads as TGTGCCAGCCAGGCGGGGCGACGCACAGATACGCAGTATTTT. Protein sequence: CASQAGRRTDTQYF.

The V and J genes are TRBV6-5 and TRBJ2-3; D ambiguous. There are 15 residues in the CDR3. The germline V and J ends were trimmed by 8 bases and 2 bases, with 17 bases remaining between them. The germline V gene has CDR1 MNHEY and CDR2 SVGAGI. CDR3 bases: TGTGCCAGCCACCCACTTTACCCTATCACAGATACGCAGTATTTT. Protein product: CASHPLYPITDTQYF.

With respect to this clone: Compared with germline, one end of the junction differs, possibly owing to a read error. The genes are TRBV6-5 and TRBJ2-7, with D perhaps TRBD2 (5 bases). Germline CDR1 MNHEY, CDR2 SVGAGI. The CDR3 totals 15 residues. CDR3 bases: TGTGCCAGCGGTTACGGACTCCAAGGCGGATACGAGCAGTACTTC. Protein: CASGYGLQGGYEQYF.

This chain uses TRBV29-1 with TRBJ2-4, with D possibly being TRBD1 or TRBD2 (5 bases each). The germline CDR1 and CDR2 sequences are SQVTM and ANQGSEA. The CDR3 runs 13 residues. Trimming stripped 4 bases from V and 1 base from J, with 8 bases between. CDR3 residues: CSVGGGAKNIQYF. CDR3 DNA sequence: TGCAGCGTTGGTGGGGGTGCCAAAAACATTCAGTACTTC.

The chain combines TRBV4-1 with TRBJ2-7, with unresolved D. With 7 bases removed from V and 6 bases from J, the gap between germline ends came to 25 bases. From germline, CDR1 is MGHRA and CDR2 YSYEKL. This CDR3 region has 16 residues. CDR3 sequence (DNA): TGCGCCAGCAACCCCCTAGGGCCGGGCTTCAGAGGCGAGCAGTACTTC. This gives the protein CASNPLGPGFRGEQYF.

This rearrangement joins TRBV5-6 to TRBJ2-3; TRBD1 or TRBD2 may be the D gene (5 bases each). This CDR3 spans 15 amino acids. The germline V gene encodes CDR1 SGHDT and CDR2 YYEEEE. Trimming pared 4 bases from V and 2 bases from J, leaving 14 bases between. The CDR3 loop reads CASSGGGGPTDTQYF. CDR3 in DNA: TGTGCCAGCAGCGGGGGTGGCGGGCCCACAGATACGCAGTATTTT.

The CDR3 region is CASSSDSANYGYTF. CDR3 in DNA: TGTGCCAGCAGTTCCGACAGTGCTAACTATGGCTACACCTTC. The gene calls are TRBV2 and TRBJ1-2; D might be TRBD1 (5 bases). CDR3 length: 14 residues. Germline V gives CDR1 SNHLY, CDR2 FYNNEI. The germline V and J ends were trimmed by 5 bases and 0 bases, with 10 bases remaining between them.

The chain combines TRBV29-1 with TRBJ2-7; possibly TRBD1 or TRBD2 for D (5 bases each). Germline loops: CDR1 SQVTM, CDR2 ANQGSEA. Trimming stripped 4 bases from V and 3 bases from J, with 13 bases between. This CDR3 is 13 amino acids long. CDR3 coding DNA: TGCAGCGTTGTCAATCGAGGGGTCTACGAGCAGTACTTC. Its translation: CSVVNRGVYEQYF.

With regard to this clone: Other DNA sequences of this sample code for an identical CDR3. This sequence joins TRBV5-6 and TRBJ2-7; D gene unclear. Germline CDR1 is SGHDT and CDR2 is YYEEEE. This CDR3 is built from 12 residues. The germline V and J ends were trimmed by 1 base and 4 bases, with 6 bases remaining between them. CDR3 region: CASSLSAYEQYF. For the CDR3, the DNA is TGTGCCAGCAGCTTGTCGGCTTACGAGCAGTACTTC. The full variable domain, rest sourced from reference TRBV5-6 and TRBJ2-7, is DAGVTQSPTHLIKTRGQQVTLRCSPKSGHDTVSWYQQALGQGPQFIFQYYEEEERQRGNFPDRFSGHQFPNYSSELNVNALLLGDSALYLCASSLSAYEQYFGPGTRLTVT.

The chain employs TRBV10-3 and TRBJ2-2; D is possibly TRBD1 (5 bases). Trimming stripped 8 bases from V and 6 bases from J, with 16 bases between. The CDR3 consists of 14 residues. Germline CDR1 is ENHRY and CDR2 is SYGVKD. The CDR3 is CAIRLEQGPGELFF. CDR3 DNA sequence: TGTGCCATCCGCCTTGAGCAGGGTCCCGGGGAGCTGTTTTTT.

This clone was detected once. The chain joins TRBV28 to TRBJ1-2; perhaps TRBD1 as D (6 bases). Germline lookup yields CDR1 MDHEN and CDR2 SYDVKM. V was clipped by 2 bases and J by 2 bases, with 18 bases between them. The CDR3 covers 17 residues. The CDR3 is CASSLGRWIGGNYGYTF. The CDR3 nucleotides read TGTGCCAGCAGTTTAGGTCGGTGGATCGGGGGCAACTATGGCTACACCTTC.

This chain uses TRBV2 with TRBJ1-6; 8 nucleotides agree with TRBD1. The trim removed 5 bases at V and 1 base at J, leaving 7 bases unmatched. The CDR3 has 17 residues. CDR1 and CDR2 from the germline V gene are SNHLY and FYNNEI. The CDR3 loop reads CASSLQQGVSYNSPLHF. Written as DNA, the CDR3 is TGTGCCAGCAGTCTACAACAGGGGGTGTCCTATAATTCACCCCTCCACTTT.

The chain uses TRBV5-1 and TRBJ2-7; D call uncertain. Germline CDR1 and CDR2: SGHRS and YFSETQ. The germline V and J ends were trimmed by 5 bases and 1 base, with 16 bases remaining between them. This CDR3 is 15 amino acids long. CDR3 region: CASSSGPLLSYEQYF. DNA of the CDR3: TGCGCCAGCAGTTCGGGCCCCCTCTTATCCTACGAGCAGTACTTC. The full variable domain, with the rest looked up from reference TRBV5-1 and TRBJ2-7, is KAGVTQTPRYLIKTRGQQVTLSCSPISGHRSVSWYQQTPGQGLQFLFEYFSETQRNKGNFPGRFSGRQFSNSRSEMNVSTLELGDSALYLCASSSGPLLSYEQYFGPGTRLTVT.

This clone came up once. This chain connects TRBV25-1 to TRBJ2-1; perhaps TRBD2 as D (5 bases). V lost 5 bases and J 1 base, leaving 15 bases between the germline ends. The CDR3 is 16 residues long. CDR1 and CDR2 (germline): MGHDK, SYGVNS. CDR3 coding DNA: TGTGCCAGCAGTACCGATACTAGGAGGTCCTACAATGAGCAGTTCTTC. Its translation: CASSTDTRRSYNEQFF.

This chain connects TRBV14 to TRBJ2-7; 7 nucleotides align to TRBD1. Trimming cost V 0 bases and J 2 bases; bases outside gene matches: 7. The CDR3 has 16 residues. The V gene's germline CDR1 is SGHDN and CDR2 FVKESK. CDR3 protein: CASSQDRGQFPYEQYF. The CDR3 nucleotides are TGTGCCAGCAGCCAAGATAGGGGACAGTTTCCCTACGAGCAGTACTTC. The variable domain in full, completed from reference TRBV14 and TRBJ2-7, reads EAGVTQFPSHSVIEKGQTVTLRCDPISGHDNLYWYRRVMGKEIKFLLHFVKESKQDESGMPNNRFLAERTGGTYSTLKVQPAELEDSGVYFCASSQDRGQFPYEQYFGPGTRLTVT.